Listed here are 3 T cell receptor beta chains from one sample, sequenced in a study of blood T cell repertoires in COVID-19. Assay used: immunoSEQ multiplex PCR; TCRdb lists only in-frame clones, some missing. The table lists approximately 220,000 clones, 84% of them singletons. The sample taken for sequencing was PBMCs or T cells enriched from blood (not recorded which). The receptor source for this set is a woman aged 35 to 49 who had recovered from COVID-19.

The V call is TRBV7-8, the J call TRBJ2-6; tentative D call: TRBD1 (6 bases). Germline assignment: CDR1 SGHVS and CDR2 FQNEAQ. The CDR3 is 20 amino acids. V lost 5 bases to trimming and J lost 2 bases, with 25 bases between them. In nucleotides, the CDR3 is TGTGCCAGCAGCCTCACCTTGGTGCAGGGGTTGAGTGCTGGGGCCAACGTCCTGACTTTC. Amino acids: CASSLTLVQGLSAGANVLTF. The full variable domain, rest sourced from reference TRBV7-8 and TRBJ2-6, is GAGVSQSPRYKVAKRGQDVALRCDPISGHVSLFWYQQALGQGPEFLTYFQNEAQLDKSGLPSDRFFAERPEGSVSTLKIQRTQQEDSAVYLCASSLTLVQGLSAGANVLTFGAGSRLTVL.

This rearrangement joins TRBV11-3 to TRBJ1-2, with unresolved D. The CDR3 runs 17 residues. Germline CDR1 is SGHNT and CDR2 is YENEEA. V was shortened by 0 bases and J by 2 bases, with 16 bases between the two germline ends. The CDR3 DNA follows: TGTGCCAGCAGCTTAGATCTCGAGGGATCATCAAACTATGGCTACACCTTC. Translation gives CASSLDLEGSSNYGYTF.

The chain couples TRBV10-1 to TRBJ2-2, with 7 bases matching TRBD2. The CDR3 covers 16 residues. Trimming at V came to 3 bases and at J to 1 base, leaving 5 bases not matched to a gene. Per the germline V gene, CDR1 is WNHNN and CDR2 is SYGVQD (reference sequence). The CDR3 here is CASSEKGLLNTGELFF. CDR3 in DNA: TGCGCCAGCAGTGAAAAGGGACTATTGAACACCGGGGAGCTGTTTTTT.